The subject of this entry is one T cell receptor (beta chain). Germline CDR1 is MNHEY and CDR2 is SMNVEV (reference sequence). The CDR3 sequence is 13 residues long. Trimming removed 6 bases from V and 3 bases from J, with 12 bases in between. The data stem from a study of blood T cell repertoires in COVID-19. In the study overall: The origin of the acute and convalescent COVID-19 samples was the United States, Italy and Spain. T cells, B-cell-depleted T cells, or PBMCs supplied cDNA or gDNA.

Clinical history reported by participants formed the basis on which cohorts were assigned. TCRdb's copy holds only in-frame clones and misses some; the assay was immunoSEQ multiplex PCR. The repertoire holds 200,000 to 250,000 clones, 85% to 90% seen once, with roughly 15% in the top ten. This chain uses TRBV27 with TRBJ2-7; D perhaps matches TRBD1 (5 bases). The specimen sequenced was PBMCs or T cells enriched from blood (not recorded which). The sequence was collected from a woman aged 50 to 60 with acute COVID-19. The CDR3 sequence: CASRRRQLYEQYF. Here the CDR3 DNA reads TGTGCCAGCAGGAGACGACAGCTCTACGAGCAGTACTTC.